These 27 T cell receptor beta chains came from one sample sequenced in a study of T-cell memory formation after mild COVID-19. TCRdb called the 5' RACE reads again in MiXCR, with one record for every CDR3 protein. The table shows around 200,000 distinct CDR3 sequences, with approximately 17% occurring only once. Sequencing input: PBMCs or a T cell subset sorted from them (not recorded which). The source is a man between 18 and 35 years old who had mild COVID-19 (a few samples of this study predate the infection). Cell type and time point are not known.

The V and J genes are TRBV18 and TRBJ2-5; the D gene is possibly TRBD1 (6 bases). Germline V lookup: CDR1 KGHSH, CDR2 LQKENI. V dropped 1 base and J dropped 3 bases, with 9 bases sitting between them. CDR3 length: 14 residues. The chain's CDR3 is CASSPLTGEETQYF. The DNA of the CDR3 is TGTGCCAGCTCACCACTGACAGGAGAAGAGACCCAGTACTTC.

The rearrangement uses TRBV27 and TRBJ1-2; 12 bases map to TRBD1. The CDR3 is 15 amino acids. CDR1 is MNHEY, CDR2 SMNVEV, per germline (reference sequence). With V trimmed by 5 bases and J by 7 bases, 8 bases remained unmatched. The CDR3 nucleotides read TGTGCCAGCAGTGATCCGGGACAGGGGGCGTTTGGCTACACCTTC. Amino acid sequence: CASSDPGQGAFGYTF.

This rearrangement joins TRBV7-2 to TRBJ2-1; D gene unclear. Trimming removed 2 bases from V and 8 bases from J, with 10 bases in between. The germline V gene encodes CDR1 SGHTA and CDR2 FQGNSA. This CDR3 is built from 13 residues. In nucleotides, the CDR3 is TGTGCCAGCAGCTTAAGCCATCGGGATGAGCAGTTCTTC. Protein product: CASSLSHRDEQFF. Full variable domain (missing parts from reference TRBV7-2 and TRBJ2-1): GAGVSQSPSNKVTEKGKDVELRCDPISGHTALYWYRQSLGQGLEFLIYFQGNSAPDKSGLPSDRFSAERTGGSVSTLTIQRTQQEDSAVYLCASSLSHRDEQFFGPGTRLTVL.

J is TRBJ2-7 and V is TRBV11-2; D might be TRBD1 (6 bases). This CDR3 is built from 15 residues. Trimming pared 6 bases from V and 1 base from J, leaving 16 bases between. The V gene's germline CDR1 is SGHAT and CDR2 FQNNGV. In DNA form, the CDR3 reads TGTGCCAGCAGTTTCCTCAAACAGGGTTCCTACGAGCAGTACTTC. This encodes CASSFLKQGSYEQYF.

V and J are TRBV12-3 or TRBV12-4 and TRBJ2-6, with D unclear. Trimming left V 6 bases short and J 1 base short, with 16 bases between. The CDR3 length is 17 residues. The CDR3 sequence is CASRQLPRASGANVLTF. In DNA form, the CDR3 reads TGTGCCAGCAGACAGCTACCGAGAGCTTCTGGGGCCAACGTCCTGACTTTC.

Many counts were recorded for this clonotype. CDR3 DNA sequence: TGTGCCAGCAGTTTCCTAGCGGGGTCTCAAGAGACCCAGTACTTC. Protein product: CASSFLAGSQETQYF. The chain is built from TRBV12-3 or TRBV12-4 and TRBJ2-5, with 9 bases matching TRBD2. CDR3 length: 15 residues. With 3 bases clipped from V and 2 bases from J, the junction kept 4 bases outside the gene matches.

V gene TRBV24-1 combines with J gene TRBJ2-5; tentative D call: TRBD2 (5 bases). This CDR3 is built from 15 residues. CDR1 is KGHDR, CDR2 SFDVKD, per germline. V shed 2 bases and J shed 0 bases, with 9 bases lying between them. In nucleotides, the CDR3 is TGTGCCACCAGTGATTCGGGAAAGTACCAAGAGACCCAGTACTTC. Protein: CATSDSGKYQETQYF.

The V gene is TRBV4-3, the J gene TRBJ1-2; possible D gene TRBD1, 6 bases. The V end lost 4 bases, the J end lost 0 bases, and 15 bases lay between the germline ends. Per germline, CDR1 LGHNA and CDR2 YSLEER. The CDR3 spans 16 residues. This CDR3 is CASSLLTGTANYGYTF. CDR3 coding DNA: TGCGCCAGCAGCCTCCTTACAGGGACCGCTAACTATGGCTACACCTTC.

The chain links TRBV9 to TRBJ1-6; TRBD1 matches 7 bases. The CDR3 loop spans 14 amino acids. Germline V gives CDR1 SGDLS, CDR2 YYNGEE. Trimming removed 0 bases from V and 10 bases from J; junction bases left unmatched: 4. The CDR3 loop is CASSVEGAGSPLHF. The CDR3, as DNA: TGTGCCAGCAGCGTAGAGGGGGCGGGATCACCCCTCCACTTT. Drawing the rest from reference TRBV9 and TRBJ1-6, the complete variable domain is DSGVTQTPKHLITATGQRVTLRCSPRSGDLSVYWYQQSLDQGLQFLIQYYNGEERAKGNILERFSAQQFPDLHSELNLSSLELGDSALYFCASSVEGAGSPLHFGNGTRLTVT.

The V and J genes are TRBV7-2 and TRBJ1-6; 7 bases match TRBD1. This CDR3 contains 15 residues. CDR1 and CDR2 from the germline V gene are SGHTA and FQGNSA. J was trimmed by 9 bases and V by 4 bases; bases with no gene match: 9. DNA for the CDR3: TGTGCCAGCAGCTCGAGGGACAGCCAGAGTTCACCCCTCCACTTT. Translating it yields CASSSRDSQSSPLHF.

The table lists this clonotype with a few counts. The V and J genes are TRBV7-8 and TRBJ2-5; 15 bases are shared with TRBD2. Losses at the gene ends were 4 bases for V and 1 base for J; bases not matched to a gene: 1. The CDR3 length is 16 residues. Germline-derived CDR1 and CDR2 are SGHVS and FQNEAQ. The CDR3 loop reads CASSWTSGGAQETQYF. CDR3 nucleotide sequence: TGTGCCAGCAGCTGGACTAGCGGGGGGGCCCAAGAGACCCAGTACTTC.

The rearrangement links TRBV7-6 to TRBJ2-7; 9 bases agree with TRBD1. Germline V gene sequence: CDR1 SGHVS, CDR2 FNYEAQ. The V and J ends lost 5 bases and 3 bases, in that order; junction bases with no gene match: 8. The length of the CDR3 is 15 residues. The CDR3: CASSRTSTGGYEQYF. The CDR3 nucleotides are TGTGCCAGCAGCCGTACTTCGACAGGGGGCTACGAGCAGTACTTC.

This clonotype was seen a few times. The rearrangement links TRBV7-9 to TRBJ2-2; 7 bases fit TRBD1. The CDR3 contains 17 residues. V lost 4 bases and J lost 2; bases outside the gene matches: 10. Germline assignment: CDR1 SEHNR and CDR2 FQNEAQ (reference sequence). The CDR3 spells CASSSATGTENTGELFF. For the CDR3, the DNA is TGTGCCAGCAGCTCAGCAACCGGGACAGAAAACACCGGGGAGCTGTTTTTT. Looking up the rest from reference TRBV7-9 and TRBJ2-2 gives the full variable domain: DTGVSQNPRHKITKRGQNVTFRCDPISEHNRLYWYRQTLGQGPEFLTYFQNEAQLEKSRLLSDRFSAERPKGSFSTLEIQRTEQGDSAMYLCASSSATGTENTGELFFGEGSRLTVL.

The chain links TRBV15 to TRBJ2-7; D might be TRBD2 (6 bases). V lost 0 bases and J lost 5, with 11 bases in between. There are 14 residues in the CDR3. Per germline, CDR1 LNHNV and CDR2 YYDKDF (reference sequence). The chain's CDR3 is CATSRDSGEDEQYF. CDR3 bases: TGTGCCACCAGCAGAGATTCGGGGGAGGACGAGCAGTACTTC.

This clonotype has just a few counts. CDR3 sequence: CSALRGEETQYF. CDR3 nucleotides: TGCAGTGCGCTTAGGGGGGAAGAGACCCAGTACTTC. The rearrangement links TRBV20-1 to TRBJ2-5; D may be TRBD1 or TRBD2 (6 bases each). CDR1 and CDR2 from the germline V gene are DFQATT and SNEGSKA (reference sequence). This CDR3 has 12 amino acids. The V end lost 6 bases, the J end lost 3 bases, and 11 bases lay between the germline ends.

This clonotype occurred a few times. This chain joins TRBV5-1 and TRBJ2-5; D tentatively reads TRBD1 or TRBD2 (5 bases each). From germline, CDR1 is SGHRS and CDR2 YFSETQ. The V end lost 2 bases, the J end lost 5 bases, and 16 bases lay between the germline ends. CDR3 size: 15 residues. The CDR3 protein is CASSFATGKGETQYF. CDR3 DNA: TGCGCCAGCAGCTTTGCCACCGGGAAGGGGGAGACCCAGTACTTC. Together with reference TRBV5-1 and TRBJ2-5, the CDR3 gives the full variable domain: KAGVTQTPRYLIKTRGQQVTLSCSPISGHRSVSWYQQTPGQGLQFLFEYFSETQRNKGNFPGRFSGRQFSNSRSEMNVSTLELGDSALYLCASSFATGKGETQYFGPGTRLLVL.

The chain recombines TRBV5-1 with TRBJ2-1; D gene unclear. CDR1 SGHRS and CDR2 YFSETQ come from the germline V gene. The CDR3 loop spans 13 amino acids. Trimming pared 3 bases from V and 2 bases from J, leaving 6 bases between. This CDR3 is CASSSAAYNEQFF. The DNA of the CDR3 is TGCGCCAGCAGCTCGGCAGCCTACAATGAGCAGTTCTTC.

The chain recombines TRBV10-3 with TRBJ2-7, with D tentatively TRBD1 (6 bases). Trimming shortened V by 3 bases and J by 2 bases, and 14 bases separated the two germline ends. The CDR3 runs to 15 residues. The germline gives CDR1 ENHRY, CDR2 SYGVKD. The CDR3 spells CAISDTRDRPYEQYF. The CDR3, as DNA: TGTGCCATCAGTGATACCCGCGACAGGCCCTACGAGCAGTACTTC.

The chain carries TRBV12-3 or TRBV12-4 and TRBJ2-7; possibly TRBD1 for D (6 bases). This CDR3 has 14 residues. V lost 6 bases and J lost 2, with 14 bases in between. For the CDR3, the DNA is TGTGCCAGCAGCCACGACACAGGGCCCTACGAGCAGTACTTC. Amino acids: CASSHDTGPYEQYF.

The chain recombines TRBV2 with TRBJ1-3; D possibly corresponds to TRBD1 (6 bases). CDR1 and CDR2 from the germline V gene are SNHLY and FYNNEI. V was shortened by 6 bases and J by 4 bases, with 16 bases between the two germline ends. CDR3 size: 15 residues. CDR3 in amino acids: CASSYLAGAGNTIYF. In DNA, the CDR3 is TGTGCCAGCAGCTACCTGGCAGGGGCGGGAAACACCATATATTTT.

CDR3 loop: CASRGAGGALSFF. CDR3 in DNA: TGTGCCAGCAGGGGGGCAGGGGGCGCGTTGTCTTTCTTT. The chain recombines TRBV7-2 with TRBJ1-1; 8 nucleotides match TRBD1. CDR3 length: 13 amino acids. Germline values: CDR1 SGHTA, CDR2 FQGNSA. The J segment lost 12 bases and the V segment lost 6 bases, leaving 12 bases of the junction unmatched.

This clonotype was picked up a small number of times. The chain carries TRBV20-1 and TRBJ2-1; perhaps TRBD2 as D (6 bases). V dropped 3 bases and J dropped 6 bases, with 9 bases sitting between them. The CDR3 totals 12 residues. Germline V gene sequence: CDR1 DFQATT, CDR2 SNEGSKA (reference sequence). The CDR3 loop reads CSASAGLNEQFF. Written as DNA, the CDR3 is TGCAGTGCTAGCGCGGGGCTCAATGAGCAGTTCTTC.

The genes are TRBV5-1 and TRBJ2-1; 9 bases line up with TRBD2. The ends lost 4 bases at V and 3 bases at J; junction bases unmatched: 11. The CDR3 contains 17 residues. Germline CDR1 is SGHRS and CDR2 is YFSETQ. This CDR3 is CASSQSGGHEFYNEQFF. Here the CDR3 DNA reads TGCGCCAGCAGCCAAAGCGGGGGGCACGAATTCTACAATGAGCAGTTCTTC.

This clonotype was recorded a few times. The chain couples TRBV4-1 to TRBJ1-1; maybe TRBD1 (6 bases). The CDR3 sequence is 15 residues long. Germline V gene sequence: CDR1 MGHRA, CDR2 YSYEKL. Trimming took 0 bases from V and 3 from J, leaving 11 bases between them. In DNA form, the CDR3 reads TGCGCCAGCAGCCAAGAACCGGGGGCCTACACTGAAGCTTTCTTT. It yields the protein CASSQEPGAYTEAFF.

This clonotype was picked up a small number of times. V is TRBV6-5 and J is TRBJ2-2; D might be TRBD1 (5 bases). Trimming took 7 bases from V and 8 from J, leaving 8 bases between them. Looked up from germline, CDR1 is MNHEY and CDR2 is SVGAGI. CDR3 length: 11 residues. DNA for the CDR3: TGTGCCAGCAATGCAGGGGGGGAGCTGTTTTTT. It translates to CASNAGGELFF.

The chain joins TRBV25-1 to TRBJ2-5; 9 nucleotides align to TRBD1. After removal of 2 bases from V and 5 bases from J, the junction contained 3 bases not matched to a gene. The germline gives CDR1 MGHDK, CDR2 SYGVNS. The CDR3 has 14 amino acids. The CDR3 nucleotides are TGTGCCAGCAGTGAACTGGACAGGGGCGAGACCCAGTACTTC. Protein product: CASSELDRGETQYF.

This rearrangement joins TRBV4-3 to TRBJ2-3; D unclear. Trimming removed 1 base from V and 4 bases from J, with 18 bases in between. This CDR3 is 17 amino acids long. CDR1 and CDR2 from the germline V gene are LGHNA and YSLEER. This CDR3 is CASSQGAQFKLPDTQYF. In nucleotides, the CDR3 is TGCGCCAGCAGCCAAGGGGCGCAATTTAAGCTCCCAGATACGCAGTATTTT.